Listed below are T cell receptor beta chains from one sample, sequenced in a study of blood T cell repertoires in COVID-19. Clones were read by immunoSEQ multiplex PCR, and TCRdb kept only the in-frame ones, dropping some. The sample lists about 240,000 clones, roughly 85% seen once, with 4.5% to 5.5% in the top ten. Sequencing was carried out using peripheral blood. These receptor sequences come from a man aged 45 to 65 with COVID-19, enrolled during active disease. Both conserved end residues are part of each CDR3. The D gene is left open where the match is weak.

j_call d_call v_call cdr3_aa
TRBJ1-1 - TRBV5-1 CASSLLGGDTEAFF
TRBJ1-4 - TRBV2 CASSEARQRVEKLFF
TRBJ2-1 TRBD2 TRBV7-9 CATGLAGLREQFF
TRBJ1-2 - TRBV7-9 CASSLLRTPLGYTF
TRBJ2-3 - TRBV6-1 CASSELSGKIGKREDTQYF
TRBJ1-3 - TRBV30 CAWSVGQPGNTIYF
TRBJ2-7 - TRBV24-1 CATSAGLRSEQYF
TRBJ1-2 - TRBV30 CAWSVGRGTSPFRGGYTF
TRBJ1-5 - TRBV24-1 CATSRGGNQPQHF
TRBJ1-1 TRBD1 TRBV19 CASSIQGAMNTEAFF
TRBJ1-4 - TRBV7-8 CASSLGSTYNEKLFF
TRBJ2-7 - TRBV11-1 CASSRLAEPTYEQYF
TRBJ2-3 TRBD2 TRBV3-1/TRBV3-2 CASSQTSGGYTQYF
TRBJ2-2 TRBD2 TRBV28 CASSLGGSGVPELFF
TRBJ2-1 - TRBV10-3 CAIMRGPNEQFF
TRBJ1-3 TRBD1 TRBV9 CASSVDWDRVGNTIYF
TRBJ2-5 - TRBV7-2 CASSPGSQGFSKTQYF
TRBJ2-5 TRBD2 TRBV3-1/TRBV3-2 CASSQGTSGAGQYF
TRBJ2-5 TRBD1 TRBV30 CAWSWTGNHETQYF
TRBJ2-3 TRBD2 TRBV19 CASTRGASGGSSTDTQYF
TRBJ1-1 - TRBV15 CATSSELGNTEAFF
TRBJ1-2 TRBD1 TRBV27 CASSPLPGQGIYGYTF